This T cell receptor (beta chain) was observed in a study of control samples from healthy donors and cancer patients. J was trimmed by 0 bases and V by 4 bases; bases with no gene match: 5. The germline V gene has CDR1 KGHSH and CDR2 LQKENI. The CDR3 length is 18 residues. Libraries were prepared by immunoSEQ multiplex PCR; TCRdb keeps only in-frame clonotypes and omits some of them. The sample gives some 250,000 clones, 82% of which show up once; 10% to 15% is in the top ten. The sample comprised PBMCs. The sequence came from a woman aged 55-69 years with lung cancer. This chain uses TRBV18 with TRBJ2-6, with TRBD1 identical over 11 bases. DNA of the CDR3: TGTGCCAGCTCACGAGGGACAGGGGGTATCTCTGGGGCCAACGTCCTGACTTTC. It encodes CASSRGTGGISGANVLTF.